This T cell receptor (beta chain) was found in a study of monozygotic twins with inflammatory bowel disease. With respect to this clonotype: What it binds is not known.

Germline V gene lookup returns CDR1 SEHNR and CDR2 FQNEAQ (reference sequence). CDR3 size: 15 residues. TCRdb re-called the 5' RACE reads; every CDR3 protein appears as one record, without DNA. Its table lists around 230,000 distinct CDR3 sequences. The study's findings and limits: The study supported no single strong signal or clonotype linked to IBD. Clonotype sharing was lower in IBD patients than healthy twins, most markedly with disease activity. Twins classed as concordant or discordant showed no difference in repertoire similarity, possibly from limited power.

This clonotype was sampled from a human donor with ulcerative colitis or Crohn's disease, or a healthy co-twin of an affected twin (not recorded which). The chain carries TRBV7-9 and TRBJ2-3; TCRdb lists TRBD1, though no DNA is available to test this call. Material for sequencing was blood. CDR3 region: CASSIRTPDTDTQYF.